The rows below give T cell receptor beta chains drawn from one sample of a study of blood T cell repertoires in COVID-19. The method was immunoSEQ multiplex PCR; TCRdb's version includes in-frame clones alone and lacks a portion of them. The sample has roughly 200,000 clones; approximately 90% are singletons. Sequencing was carried out using peripheral blood. Every receptor here comes from a man aged 45-65 years with acute or convalescent COVID-19. CDR3s include the opening cysteine and the closing phenylalanine or tryptophan. Fields, in order: D gene, V gene, J gene, clone size, CDR3 DNA, CDR3 protein. A D gene is named only where the DNA matches it firmly. Size is omitted from some rows. Given values are once, few, many or a class for expanded clones.

>.|TRBV6-2/TRBV6-3|TRBJ2-3|.
TGTGCCAGCAGTTACCCCGGAACCCGGGGGGATACGCAGTATTTT
CASSYPGTRGDTQYF
>.|TRBV21-1|TRBJ1-6|.
TGTGCCAGCAGAGCCAGTGGGGGGAGAAGGTCACCCCTCCACTTT
CASRASGGRRSPLHF
>.|TRBV7-3|TRBJ2-2|.
TGTGCCAGCACTCTAGCATCGCTAGGTCCCAACACCGGGGAGCTGTTTTTT
CASTLASLGPNTGELFF
>.|TRBV28|TRBJ1-5|.
TGTGCCAGCAGTTTTGTGGACGGGGGGGCTAGAAATCAGCCCCAGCATTTT
CASSFVDGGARNQPQHF
>TRBD2|TRBV6-2/TRBV6-3|TRBJ2-6|.
TGTGCCAGCAGTTCCGCCCTAGCGGGGGTTGCTGGGGCCAACGTCCTGACTTTC
CASSSALAGVAGANVLTF
>TRBD1|TRBV18|TRBJ2-5|.
TGTGCCAGCTCACGAGACAGGGGTCCCCAAGAGACCCAGTACTTC
CASSRDRGPQETQYF
>TRBD1|TRBV7-3|TRBJ1-4|.
TGTGCCAGCAGCTTACCAATGACAGGGGAGAGGGCTGAAAAACTGTTTTTT
CASSLPMTGERAEKLFF
>TRBD1|TRBV7-2|TRBJ1-2|.
TGTGCCAGCGGACAGGGGAACTATGGCTACACCTTC
CASGQGNYGYTF
>.|TRBV7-3|TRBJ2-2|.
TGTGCCAGCAGTGACAGGAACACCGGGGAGCTGTTTTTT
CASSDRNTGELFF
>.|TRBV7-8|TRBJ2-2|.
TGTGCCAGCAGCTCCGGTGTGAGCACCGGGGAGCTGTTTTTT
CASSSGVSTGELFF
>.|TRBV5-1|TRBJ1-5|.
TGCGCCAGCAGCTTGGAACCCGGGAGCGGCAATCAGCCCCAGCATTTT
CASSLEPGSGNQPQHF
>TRBD1|TRBV9|TRBJ2-1|.
TGTGCCAGCAGTCCAGGGGGCAGGTTCGATGAGCAGTTCTTC
CASSPGGRFDEQFF
>.|TRBV7-9|TRBJ1-4|.
TGTGCCAGCAGCTTACTACTGGGGGCCATCACTAATGAAAAACTGTTTTTT
CASSLLLGAITNEKLFF
>TRBD2|TRBV27|TRBJ2-1|.
TGTGCCAGCAGTTCGTCCCCTGGGGCGGGAGTAGGCTACAATGAGCAGTTCTTC
CASSSSPGAGVGYNEQFF
>.|TRBV28|TRBJ2-3|.
TGTGCCAGCAGTTTATGGGGTGTTAGCGGTTTCTCAGATACGCAGTATTTT
CASSLWGVSGFSDTQYF
>.|TRBV18|TRBJ1-3|.
TGTGCCAGCTCACCAGAGTTAAACACCATATATTTT
CASSPELNTIYF
>TRBD1|TRBV11-2|TRBJ2-1|.
TGTGCCAGCAGCCCCGGACAGGGAGCGCACAATGAGCAGTTCTTC
CASSPGQGAHNEQFF
>TRBD1|TRBV28|TRBJ1-2|.
TGTGCCAGCAGTCCCTACAGGGGCTATGGCTACACCTTC
CASSPYRGYGYTF
>TRBD2|TRBV9|TRBJ2-7|once
TGTGCCAGCAGCGTAGAATGGGGCGGGAGCCACGAGCAGTACTTC
CASSVEWGGSHEQYF
>.|TRBV6-1|TRBJ2-7|.
TGTGCCAGCAGTTATAGCACTTCATCCTACGAGCAGTACTTC
CASSYSTSSYEQYF
>.|TRBV7-3|TRBJ1-2|.
TGTGCCAGCAGCCCACAGGGTCTGGACTATGGCTACACCTTC
CASSPQGLDYGYTF
>.|TRBV29-1|TRBJ1-2|.
TGCAGCGTTGAAAGGCGGTCCTATGGCTACACCTTC
CSVERRSYGYTF
>TRBD2|TRBV24-1|TRBJ2-3|once
TGTGCCACCAGTGATTGGGGAACTAGCGGGAGGCTGGCGCAGTATTTT
CATSDWGTSGRLAQYF
>.|TRBV2|TRBJ1-4|.
TGTGCCAGCAGTTCCAGGGTTTTGAATGAAAAACTGTTTTTT
CASSSRVLNEKLFF
>TRBD2|TRBV18|TRBJ2-1|.
TGTGCCAGCTTCCCCGGGGGGAATGAGCAGTTCTTC
CASFPGGNEQFF
>TRBD1|TRBV19|TRBJ1-3|.
TGTGCCAGTAGTATATCAACAGGGGAGGCTGGAAACACCATATATTTT
CASSISTGEAGNTIYF
>.|TRBV27|TRBJ1-1|.
TGTGCCAGCAGTCGATTATCGCTAACCGGGAACACTGAAGCTTTCTTT
CASSRLSLTGNTEAFF
>TRBD1|TRBV7-2|TRBJ1-2|.
TGTGCCAGCAGCTCCTTCGGACAGGGGGGAGGCTACACCTTC
CASSSFGQGGGYTF
>.|TRBV9|TRBJ2-7|.
TGTGCCAGCAGCGTAGCCCCAGGGGCAACATCCTACGAGCAGTACTTC
CASSVAPGATSYEQYF
>.|TRBV9|TRBJ2-1|.
TGTGCCAGCAGCCCCTCCACCGGTTACAATGAGCAGTTCTTC
CASSPSTGYNEQFF
>.|TRBV15|TRBJ1-3|.
TGTGCCACCAGCAGATCGGACAGATACTCTGGAAACACCATATATTTT
CATSRSDRYSGNTIYF
>TRBD1|TRBV7-6|TRBJ2-2|.
TGTGCCAGCAGCCCTACAGGGGTCCACGGGGAGCTGTTTTTT
CASSPTGVHGELFF
>TRBD1|TRBV19|TRBJ2-4|.
TGTGCCAGTAGCCCGGGACAGGGGACCAAAAACATTCAGTACTTC
CASSPGQGTKNIQYF
>.|TRBV7-2|TRBJ2-6|.
TGTGCCAGCAGCTTAAAGAGCTCTGGGGCCAACGTCCTGACTTTC
CASSLKSSGANVLTF
>.|TRBV5-1|TRBJ2-3|.
TGCGCCAGCAGCTTCGGGGGAGATACGCAGTATTTT
CASSFGGDTQYF
>.|TRBV7-9|TRBJ2-3|.
TGTGCCAGCAGCGAACGGACAATTGATACGCAGTATTTT
CASSERTIDTQYF
>TRBD1|TRBV2|TRBJ2-3|.
TGTGCCAGCACGGCACAGGGGCTTGGCACAGATACGCAGTATTTT
CASTAQGLGTDTQYF
>TRBD1|TRBV4-2|TRBJ2-1|.
TGTGCCAGCAGCCAAGACAGGGGGCCGGCCAATGAGCAGTTCTTC
CASSQDRGPANEQFF
>TRBD2|TRBV2|TRBJ2-5|.
TGTGCCAGCAGTGAATCCCGGACTAGTCCTGGGACCCAGTACTTC
CASSESRTSPGTQYF